This T cell receptor beta chain emerged from a study of blood T cell repertoires in COVID-19 (dated by TCRdb to 2019 to 2021). Turning to the overall study: Collaborator samples came from the United States, Italy and Spain and covered acute and convalescent phases of COVID-19. The material from the prospective study consisted of cDNA or gDNA derived from T cells, B-cell-depleted T cells, or PBMCs. Subjects who had been exposed to COVID-19, were actively infected with it, or had recovered from it provided the deeply sampled blood TCRbeta repertoires that made up the dataset. The repertoires were released in a freely available public database meant as a resource for research on the immune response to SARS-CoV-2. The samples were drawn from the first 160 participants of the ongoing ImmuneRACE study and from 1,254 subjects provided by 6 global collaborators. The sample metadata nearly always contained a de-identified subject ID, COVID-19 status, age in years and sex. Where available, HLA class I and class II types were obtained from metadata supplied by the sample provider rather than from assay-based typing.

What the research found in general, with its limitations: The quantity of clinical and demographic metadata differed by source and by participant and was supplied without curation.

The immunoSEQ Assay, a bias-controlled multiplex PCR, was used to amplify TCRbeta CDR3 regions from genomic DNA. For the original study's pipeline: Nucleated cell counts per sample were estimated from amplification of reference gene primers within the assay. To quantify the absolute abundance of each unique TCRbeta CDR3 rearrangement, sequence reads were collapsed and filtered. For each sample, productive Simpson clonality was calculated as the square root of Simpson's diversity index across productive rearrangements. TCRdb re-hosts the immuneACCESS table, in-frame sequences only. Its copies lack some clones; in the studies checked, an unresolved V gene accounts for under half of them, and the cause for the rest is not known. V and J calls and clone size are copied from that table; D and trimming were computed from the DNA. The sample has roughly 120,000 clones on record, approximately 80% of them singletons. The biggest ten clones account for approximately 7% of the sample.

About this clone itself: Its binding antigen is unknown. Base qualities are missing; no much larger clone stands one base away.

Whole blood was collected in K2EDTA tubes by collaborating institutions according to the institutions' own protocols. For TCRbeta analysis, collaborator samples were shipped as frozen whole blood, as isolated PBMCs, or as DNA extracted from either sample type. V loses 6 bases, J loses 4 bases, and the germline ends lie 12 bases apart. CDR1 and CDR2 (SQVTM, ANQGSEA) derive from the germline V gene. CDR3 length: 13 amino acids, cysteine to phenylalanine. The read is trimmed to its CDR3 DNA, 39 bases read in frame from base 1. The sample consisted of peripheral blood. This TCR was sampled from a woman in her forties or fifties with acute or convalescent COVID-19. This chain is built from TRBV29-1 and TRBJ1-4, and possibly TRBD1, on 6 matching bases. The CDR3 sequence is CSVTDSGNEKLFF. The nucleotide sequence reads as follows: TGCAGCGTCACGGACAGCGGTAATGAAAAACTGTTTTTT.